This T cell receptor (beta chain) emerged from a study of T cells in Graves' hyperthyroidism and ophthalmopathy. Turning to the study itself: Sampling of peripheral blood happened at initial diagnosis, prior to any treatment.

CDR1 and CDR2 from the germline V gene are SNHLY and FYNNEI. The V segment lost 4 bases and the J segment 2 bases; nucleotides outside the gene matches: 5. The CDR3 is 17 amino acids. Researchers amplified the TCR beta CDR3 regions from RNA transcripts. The HTBI primer set drove a first-round RT-PCR of the TCR CDR3. TCRdb reprocessed the multiplex PCR reads via MiXCR and lists one record per CDR3 protein. Seen here are roughly 420,000 distinct CDR3 sequences, around 16% observed once, and the top ten hold about 7.7%. A lack of ophthalmopathy progression within 18 months defined stable Graves' hyperthyroidism. Patients having uncontrolled infection, another autoimmune disease, pregnancy or lactation were not included.

The source is a woman aged 18-29 years with Graves' hyperthyroidism. Material for sequencing was blood. The chain combines TRBV2 with TRBJ2-7; TRBD2 agrees at 16 bases. The CDR3 DNA reads TGTGCCAGCAGTGGACCGGGACTAGCGGGGGGGCCCTACGAGCAGTACTTC. This sequence encodes CASSGPGLAGGPYEQYF.